This T cell receptor beta chain derives from a study of radiotherapy plus CTLA-4 blockade in lung cancer. Per the germline V gene, CDR1 is SEHNR and CDR2 is FQNEAQ (reference sequence). With V trimmed by 8 bases and J by 2 bases, 10 bases remained unmatched. This CDR3 has 15 amino acids. The protocol was immunoSEQ multiplex PCR, while the TCRdb copy is restricted to in-frame clones and leaves out a portion. This table holds approximately 14,000 clones, around 72% found once. The sequence came from a human donor with non-small cell lung cancer whose response to radiotherapy plus ipilimumab could not be evaluated. The input for sequencing was peripheral blood, taken from a patient treated with radiotherapy plus ipilimumab. The chain is built from TRBV7-9 and TRBJ2-3; 7 nucleotides align to TRBD2. DNA of the CDR3: TGTGCCAGCCCCTCCCGGGGGGTGCCCACAGATACGCAGTATTTT. As protein: CASPSRGVPTDTQYF.